This T cell receptor beta chain emerged from a study of identical twins. TCRdb analysed the 5' RACE reads with MiXCR anew, one entry per CDR3 protein. Of approximately 550,000 distinct CDR3 sequences in the sample, approximately 20% were seen once. All donors comprised healthy Caucasians. The CDR3 length is 15 residues. Germline CDR1 reads SGHRS; CDR2 reads YFSETQ. Between the trimmed V and J ends, which lost 0 bases and 7 bases, there was a span of 17 bases. Findings and limits, study-wide: Conclusions rested on cross-sectional statistics rather than following the same donors. Out-of-frame TCR alpha sharing in monozygotic twins exceeded recombination model predictions. Zero-insertion analyses were open to partial confounding by invariant MAIT and iNKT cells.

Worth noting for this clonotype: Its antigen is undetermined.

This sample also appeared in a second study, on yellow fever vaccine responses in identical twins.

The source is a woman in her late teens or twenties in good health. Sequencing used CD4+ T cells sorted from blood. The chain has TRBV5-1 and TRBJ2-7; TRBD2 might be the D (5 bases). CDR3 residues: CASSLEAVGVGEQYF. The CDR3 DNA sequence: TGCGCCAGCAGCTTGGAAGCTGTGGGAGTGGGGGAGCAGTACTTC.